Listed below are T cell receptor beta chains from one sample, sequenced in a study of cytomegalovirus exposure and HLA in healthy donors. The assay was immunoSEQ multiplex PCR, and TCRdb's table has in-frame clones only and misses some. The sample shows tens of thousands of clones, about 65% of them seen only once. What was sequenced was PBMCs. All receptors come from a man aged 45-65 years in good health and CMV-seropositive. Both conserved end residues are part of each CDR3. The D gene is left open where the match is weak. Clone size, where shown, is once, few, many, or a class for clones that have expanded.

size	D	V	J	length	DNA	CDR3
.	.	TRBV28	TRBJ2-7	15	TGTGCCAGCAGCCCAGGCGCCGGACTCTCCTACGAGCAGTACTTC	CASSPGAGLSYEQYF
.	.	TRBV4-2	TRBJ1-1	14	TGTGCCAGCAGCCTAAAGACAGGGAACACTGAAGCTTTCTTT	CASSLKTGNTEAFF
once	TRBD2	TRBV6-4	TRBJ2-3	14	TGTGCCAGCAGTGTCCTAGCGGGCACAGATACGCAGTATTTT	CASSVLAGTDTQYF
.	.	TRBV2	TRBJ2-3	16	TGTGCCAGCTTAAACCCGCAGCGGGCTAGCACAGATACGCAGTATTTT	CASLNPQRASTDTQYF
.	.	TRBV4-2	TRBJ1-1	13	TGTGCCAGCAGCTCCACAGGGCGGACTGAAGCTTTCTTT	CASSSTGRTEAFF
once	.	TRBV28	TRBJ2-7	13	TGTGCCAGCAGTTACAGGTCCCCGTACGAGCAGTACTTC	CASSYRSPYEQYF
few	.	TRBV7-6	TRBJ1-6	13	TGTGCCAGCAGCTTCGGGGAGGGTTCACCCCTCCACTTT	CASSFGEGSPLHF
.	.	TRBV19	TRBJ2-5	14	TGTGCCAGTAGTATTAGAGGATTCCAAGAGACCCAGTACTTC	CASSIRGFQETQYF
.	TRBD2	TRBV7-9	TRBJ2-5	15	TGTGCCAGCAGCTTTAGGGCGGGAGCGCAAGAGACCCAGTACTTC	CASSFRAGAQETQYF
.	.	TRBV5-1	TRBJ1-6	15	TGCGCCAGCAGCGGAGGACAGTGGGGAAATTCACCCCTCCACTTT	CASSGGQWGNSPLHF
.	.	TRBV2	TRBJ2-7	11	TGTGCCACCCAGACTGTAGACGAGCAGTACTTC	CATQTVDEQYF
.	.	TRBV4-3	TRBJ1-1	13	TGCGCCAGCAGCCAAGTTCGGGAACTGGTAGCTTTCTTT	CASSQVRELVAFF
.	TRBD2	TRBV5-4	TRBJ2-4	18	TGTGCCAGCAGCCGAAGCCTCGCTAGCGGGGGGGCAGATCGGGAGGAGTACTTC	CASSRSLASGGADREEYF
once	.	TRBV19	TRBJ2-5	14	TGTGCCAGTAGTATTACAGCGGTCAAAGAGACCCAGTACTTC	CASSITAVKETQYF
.	.	TRBV5-6	TRBJ2-7	11	TGTGCCAGCGGATCCGACTACGAGCAGTACTTC	CASGSDYEQYF
few	.	TRBV11-2	TRBJ2-5	14	TGTGCCAGCGAAAGTGGGGGAGGACCAAGGACCCAGTACTTC	CASESGGGPRTQYF
.	TRBD1	TRBV6-5	TRBJ2-3	15	TGTGCCAGCAGCCCGGACAGGGGGCGATCAGATACGCAGTATTTT	CASSPDRGRSDTQYF
.	TRBD1	TRBV7-8	TRBJ1-1	13	TGTGCCAGCAGTTCAGGGGGAAACACTGAAGCTTTCTTT	CASSSGGNTEAFF
.	.	TRBV27	TRBJ2-5	13	TGTGCCACAGCGTCGCGGGAACAAGAGACCCAGTACTTC	CATASREQETQYF
few	.	TRBV6-5	TRBJ2-3	15	TGTGCCAGCAGTTCGTACGGGGGGCCTGGGAATACGCAGTATTTT	CASSSYGGPGNTQYF
.	TRBD1	TRBV30	TRBJ1-5	16	TGTGCCTGGAGTTGGACAGGGGCACTTAGCAATCAGCCCCAGCATTTT	CAWSWTGALSNQPQHF
.	TRBD1	TRBV7-6	TRBJ1-2	14	TGTGCCAGCAGCTCGGGGACAGACCTCTATGGCTACACCTTC	CASSSGTDLYGYTF
.	TRBD1	TRBV2	TRBJ1-1	14	TGTGCCAGCAGTGAATCAGGGGGCGACACTGAAGCTTTCTTT	CASSESGGDTEAFF
few	.	TRBV29-1	TRBJ2-7	15	TGCAGCGCCGACCAACCGACAGGTCCTACCTACGAGCAGTACTTC	CSADQPTGPTYEQYF
.	TRBD2	TRBV7-8	TRBJ2-2	19	TGTGCCAGCAGCTCCCCTATGGGGCGGGAGGCTATGGACACCGGGGAGCTGTTTTTT	CASSSPMGREAMDTGELFF
.	TRBD2	TRBV30	TRBJ2-5	17	TGTGCCTGGAGTGTACAAGGAGCAGCGGGGGCGTGGGAGACCCAGTACTTC	CAWSVQGAAGAWETQYF
.	.	TRBV27	TRBJ2-6	15	TGTGCCAGCAGACAGGGAAACTCTGGGGCCAACGTCCTGACTTTC	CASRQGNSGANVLTF
.	.	TRBV18	TRBJ1-1	14	TGTGCCAGCTCACAAACATCTTTTAACACTGAAGCTTTCTTT	CASSQTSFNTEAFF
once	TRBD1	TRBV5-4	TRBJ1-1	15	TGTGCCAGCAGCTTGGGACGGGGACAGGACACTGAAGCTTTCTTT	CASSLGRGQDTEAFF
.	.	TRBV4-3	TRBJ1-6	16	TGCGCCAGCAGCCAAGATTGGCGGATCAGGGGTTCACCCCTCCACTTT	CASSQDWRIRGSPLHF
once	.	TRBV6-1	TRBJ2-2	15	TGTGCCAGCAGGAAGGACAGCGCGAACACCGGGGAGCTGTTTTTT	CASRKDSANTGELFF
few	TRBD1	TRBV11-1	TRBJ2-7	14	TGTGCCAGCAGCTTAACAGGGGAAGGAGGCGAGCAGTACTTC	CASSLTGEGGEQYF
.	TRBD2	TRBV11-2	TRBJ2-7	15	TGTGCCAGCAGCTCCGTAGCGGGGTCCGGCTACGAGCAGTACTTC	CASSSVAGSGYEQYF
.	TRBD1	TRBV4-2	TRBJ1-2	15	TGTGCCAGCAGCCAAGAGACAGGGGAAAACTATGGCTACACCTTC	CASSQETGENYGYTF
.	TRBD1	TRBV6-5	TRBJ1-2	16	TGTGCCAGCAGTTACTCGGGGACAGGAACTAACTATGGCTACACCTTC	CASSYSGTGTNYGYTF
few	.	TRBV28	TRBJ2-3	13	TGTGCCAGCAGTGCGCCTGGTGCAGATACGCAGTATTTT	CASSAPGADTQYF
.	.	TRBV9	TRBJ2-3	16	TGTGCCAGCAGCGTATCGGGGGGCCAAGGGGCAGATACGCAGTATTTT	CASSVSGGQGADTQYF
.	TRBD1	TRBV7-9	TRBJ1-5	15	TGTGCCAGCAGCCAAGGGACAGGGAACAATCAGCCCCAGCATTTT	CASSQGTGNNQPQHF
once	.	TRBV19	TRBJ1-6	15	TGTGCCAGTAGTAAACGGACAGATACCAATTCACCCCTCCACTTT	CASSKRTDTNSPLHF
.	TRBD1	TRBV7-2	TRBJ2-7	13	TGTGCCAGCAGCCTCCGGGACAGGCCGGAGCAGTACTTC	CASSLRDRPEQYF
few	TRBD2	TRBV5-1	TRBJ2-5	14	TGCGCCAGCAGCCAGGGACTAGCGAGAGAGACCCAGTACTTC	CASSQGLARETQYF
.	.	TRBV4-1	TRBJ2-5	14	TGCGCCAGCAGCGGTACGCGAGGCCAAGAGACCCAGTACTTC	CASSGTRGQETQYF
.	TRBD1	TRBV6-1	TRBJ2-7	13	TGTGCCAGCAGTGGACAGGGGACTGGGGAGCAGTACTTC	CASSGQGTGEQYF
.	.	TRBV28	TRBJ2-7	11	TGTGCCAGCAGCCCTCTTAGAGAGCAGTACTTC	CASSPLREQYF
.	TRBD1	TRBV5-1	TRBJ2-7	15	TGCGCCAGCAGCTCAAAGACAGGGCCTTCCTACGAGCAGTACTTC	CASSSKTGPSYEQYF
.	TRBD1	TRBV5-1	TRBJ2-7	13	TGCGCCAGCGGCGGGGACAGGGGTCACGAGCAGTACTTC	CASGGDRGHEQYF
.	.	TRBV9	TRBJ1-4	15	TGTGCCAGCAGCGTATCACATGGGGCAAGTGAGGAACTGTTTTTT	CASSVSHGASEELFF
.	.	TRBV6-1	TRBJ1-3	14	TGTGCCAGCAGTAAGATCAGCTCTGGAAACACCATATATTTT	CASSKISSGNTIYF
.	TRBD2	TRBV5-6	TRBJ2-2	17	TGTGCCAGCAGCTTGGGGCGGACTAGAGGGAACACCGGGGAGCTGTTTTTT	CASSLGRTRGNTGELFF
.	TRBD1	TRBV15	TRBJ1-2	14	TGTGCCACCAGCATTTCTACAGGGGCCTATGGCTACACCTTC	CATSISTGAYGYTF
.	.	TRBV19	TRBJ1-2	13	TGTGCCAGTAGTGAGTCCCTCGGGAGTGGCTACACCTTC	CASSESLGSGYTF
.	TRBD1	TRBV5-1	TRBJ1-4	15	TGCGCCAGCAGCTCCGCCGGGACAGGCGGTGAAAAACTGTTTTTT	CASSSAGTGGEKLFF